This T cell receptor (beta chain) was observed in a study of graft-versus-host responses after intestinal transplantation. Study overall: Recipients uniformly received anti-thymocyte globulin induction, followed by tacrolimus and steroids for three to four years. Findings of the study overall: Early post-transplant HvG declines were associated with peak circulating GvH clone levels. Among recipient marrow samples, GvH clones were found; some appeared first in ileum or blood.

Per germline, CDR1 MGHRA and CDR2 YSYEKL. The CDR3 contains 15 residues. With V trimmed by 0 bases and J by 8 bases, 6 bases remained unmatched. TCRdb's table, derived via immunoSEQ multiplex PCR, lists solely in-frame clones and lacks some. The profile shows fewer than 130,000 clones, 80% to 95% of them singletons. A note on this clone: Its matching antigen is unknown.

Specimen: unstimulated CD8+ T cells sorted from spleen or lymph node cells, collected before intestinal transplant. This receptor was obtained from a human donor who received an intestinal transplant. This chain uses TRBV4-1 with TRBJ2-3; 9 bases are a match to TRBD2. The DNA for the CDR3 is TGCGCCAGCAGCCAAGAGGGCGGGAGGGGAGGTACGCAGTATTTT. Its translation is CASSQEGGRGGTQYF.